Presented here are 10 T cell receptor beta chains from one specimen sequenced in a study of cytomegalovirus exposure and HLA in healthy donors. The PCR used 60 Vbeta and 13 Jbeta primers. Here immunoSEQ multiplex PCR was the method, and the copy in TCRdb shows in-frame clones only, minus some. The sample lists a few hundred thousand clones, roughly two thirds occurring once. Sequenced: PBMCs. These receptor sequences come from a female donor in good health and CMV-seronegative.

V and J are TRBV7-8 and TRBJ1-2, with 8 bases aligning to TRBD1. CDR3 size: 16 residues. V lost 5 bases to trimming and J lost 1 base; unmatched junction nucleotides: 9. CDR1 is SGHVS, CDR2 FQNEAQ, per germline. As DNA, the CDR3 is TGTGCCAGCAGCCCCTCCAGGGACAGGATTAACTATGGCTACACCTTC. Encoded protein: CASSPSRDRINYGYTF.

The chain combines TRBV11-2 with TRBJ1-1; 10 bases align to TRBD1. With 5 bases clipped from V and 4 bases from J, the junction kept 7 bases outside the gene matches. CDR3 length: 15 residues. CDR1 is SGHAT and CDR2 is FQNNGV in the germline V gene. The CDR3 sequence: CASSPRQGAGTEAFF. The CDR3 nucleotides read TGTGCCAGCAGCCCTAGACAGGGGGCGGGCACTGAAGCTTTCTTT. Complete variable domain (other parts from reference TRBV11-2 and TRBJ1-1): EAGVAQSPRYKIIEKRQSVAFWCNPISGHATLYWYQQILGQGPKLLIQFQNNGVVDDSQLPKDRFSAERLKGVDSTLKIQPAKLEDSAVYLCASSPRQGAGTEAFFGQGTRLTVV.

V is TRBV28 and J is TRBJ2-7; D gene uncertain. In germline, CDR1 is MDHEN, CDR2 SYDVKM. V gave up 1 base and J gave up 3 bases, with 10 bases separating them. The CDR3 loop spans 14 amino acids. The CDR3 region is CASSLFHQFYEQYF. CDR3 nucleotides: TGTGCCAGCAGTTTATTCCATCAGTTCTACGAGCAGTACTTC.

This chain joins TRBV7-2 and TRBJ2-7, with TRBD2 matching over 15 bases. Germline V gene data show CDR1 as SGHTA and CDR2 as FQGNSA. V trimming: 4 bases; J trimming: 4 bases; junction bases outside the gene matches: 2. CDR3 length equals 15 residues. The CDR3 spells CASSSGTSGRYEQYF. In DNA, the CDR3 is TGTGCCAGCAGCTCCGGGACTAGCGGGAGGTACGAGCAGTACTTC.

The chain has TRBV7-2 and TRBJ1-2; 8 nucleotides line up with TRBD1. The CDR3 extends over 15 amino acids. Per the germline V gene, CDR1 is SGHTA and CDR2 is FQGNSA. Trimming took 5 bases from V and 0 from J; bases not matched to a gene: 5. CDR3 sequence reads: CASSHGTGTNYGYTF. The CDR3 DNA is TGTGCCAGCAGCCACGGGACAGGAACTAACTATGGCTACACCTTC.

This clone was observed a few times. The chain links TRBV10-2 to TRBJ2-1; tentative D call: TRBD1 (5 bases). V lost 3 bases, J lost 6 bases, and 9 bases lay in between. The germline CDR1 and CDR2 sequences are WSHSY and SAAADI. The CDR3 loop spans 13 amino acids. CDR3 loop: CASSDRAVNEQFF. The CDR3 DNA reads as TGCGCCAGCAGTGACAGGGCAGTCAATGAGCAGTTCTTC.

This clone was seen a handful of times. This chain joins TRBV6-1 and TRBJ1-2; no reliable D call. The CDR3 contains 14 residues. Trimming left V 3 bases short and J 2 bases short, with 10 bases between. Germline assignment: CDR1 MNHNS and CDR2 SASEGT. The DNA of the CDR3 is TGTGCCAGCAGTGAGTGGCGGATCAACTATGGCTACACCTTC. The encoded protein is CASSEWRINYGYTF.

Comments on this clone: The final CDR3 position lacks the conserved phenylalanine or tryptophan, pointing to a likely read error. This chain uses TRBV11-2 with TRBJ2-7; TRBD2 matches 10 bases. The CDR3 length is 15 residues. Per the germline V gene, CDR1 is SGHAT and CDR2 is FQNNGV. Losses at the gene ends were 8 bases for V and 0 bases for J; bases not matched to a gene: 7. The CDR3 DNA is TGTGCCAGCGCGACTAGCGGGCCCAGCTCCTACGAGCAGTACCTC. Translated, it gives CASATSGPSSYEQYL.

CDR3 sequence (DNA): TGTGCCAGCTCACCAGAAGGGCGCAGGGTGGTGAACACTGAAGCTTTCTTT. Amino acid sequence: CASSPEGRRVVNTEAFF. The rearrangement links TRBV18 to TRBJ1-1; perhaps TRBD1 as D (5 bases). This CDR3 is built from 17 residues. Per germline, CDR1 KGHSH and CDR2 LQKENI. V was trimmed by 2 bases and J by 0 bases, leaving 16 bases between them.

The V gene is TRBV7-2, the J gene TRBJ1-4; D is unclear. Trimming removed 3 bases at V and 7 bases at J, with 15 bases between. Germline V gives CDR1 SGHTA, CDR2 FQGNSA. The CDR3 extends over 15 amino acids. This CDR3 is CASSFLGRASEKLFF. CDR3 nucleotides: TGTGCCAGCAGCTTCCTCGGGAGGGCCAGTGAAAAACTGTTTTTT.